This TCR beta chain comes out of a study of cytomegalovirus exposure and HLA in healthy donors. It was with 60 Vbeta and 13 Jbeta primers that the PCR ran. Method: immunoSEQ multiplex PCR; TCRdb's copy keeps in-frame clones and lacks some. Recorded here are around 100,000 clones; the top ten clones represent 0.59%. Germline V gene lookup returns CDR1 KGHSH and CDR2 LQKENI. V lost 3 bases and J lost 5, with 2 bases in between. The CDR3 contains 11 residues. The sample comprised PBMCs. The chain joins TRBV18 to TRBJ2-1; D unclear. The receptor's source is a man in his forties or fifties in good health and CMV-seronegative. The CDR3 loop is CASSPDNEQFF. CDR3 nucleotide sequence: TGTGCCAGCTCACCCGACAATGAGCAGTTCTTC.